Listed below are T cell receptor beta chains from one sample, sequenced in a study of T cell responses to AZD1222 COVID-19 vaccine. Using immunoSEQ multiplex PCR, the repertoire was profiled, and TCRdb retains in-frame clones only, with some absent. The sample lists about 140,000 clones; under 95% were seen once. Sequencing was performed on peripheral blood, taken 28 days after the second dose of the MenACWY control vaccine. These receptors were collected from an adult who received the MenACWY meningococcal vaccine as a control. Both conserved end residues are part of each CDR3. D genes are given only for firm matches. The size entry is marked missing in some rows and otherwise reads once, few, many or a size class.

J gene | D gene | clone size | V gene | CDR3 DNA | CDR3 protein
TRBJ1-2 | TRBD1 | NA | TRBV27 | TGTGCCAGCACGGACAGGCAAAACTATGGCTACACCTTC | CASTDRQNYGYTF
TRBJ2-1 | TRBD2 | NA | TRBV7-9 | TGTGCCAGCAGCACTAGCGGGGGCTACAATGAGCAGTTCTTC | CASSTSGGYNEQFF
TRBJ2-2 | TRBD2 | NA | TRBV6-2/TRBV6-3 | TGTGCCAGCAGTTACCGAAGAACGGGGGGGCGAAAGAACACCGGGGAGCTGTTTTTT | CASSYRRTGGRKNTGELFF
TRBJ1-6 | TRBD1 | NA | TRBV3-1/TRBV3-2 | TGTGCCAGCAGCCCACAGGCAGGGGGCTCGGGACCCCTCCACTTT | CASSPQAGGSGPLHF
TRBJ2-7 | NA | NA | TRBV5-6 | TGTGCCAGCAGCTACGACAGCTACGAGCAGTACTTC | CASSYDSYEQYF
TRBJ1-1 | TRBD1 | NA | TRBV27 | TGTGCCAGCACCCCTGGGACAGGGATGAACACTGAAGCTTTCTTT | CASTPGTGMNTEAFF
TRBJ2-7 | NA | NA | TRBV10-1 | TGCGCCAGCAGTGAAGTCAACAGGTCCTACGAGCAGTACTTC | CASSEVNRSYEQYF
TRBJ1-2 | NA | NA | TRBV12-3/TRBV12-4 | TGTGCCAGCAGCCGAGGGACATCTAAGGGCTACACCTTC | CASSRGTSKGYTF
TRBJ1-2 | TRBD1 | NA | TRBV24-1 | TGTGCCACCAGGGGCTCCGGGACAGGGGTGAATGGCTACACCTTC | CATRGSGTGVNGYTF
TRBJ2-5 | NA | many | TRBV7-6 | TGTGCCAGCAGCCCGGACCCAGGAGGGACCCAGTACTTC | CASSPDPGGTQYF
TRBJ2-5 | NA | NA | TRBV5-8 | TGTGCCAGCAGCCCCGGTAAGGTGGGCCAAGAGACCCAGTACTTC | CASSPGKVGQETQYF
TRBJ2-6 | NA | NA | TRBV7-2 | TGTGCCAGCAGCCCGACAGAGGGCCTCTCTGGGGCCAACGTCCTGACTTTC | CASSPTEGLSGANVLTF
TRBJ1-6 | TRBD1 | NA | TRBV10-3 | TGTGCCATCAGTAGCAGGGGGCAGGATTCACCCCTCCACTTT | CAISSRGQDSPLHF
TRBJ2-7 | TRBD2 | NA | TRBV9 | TGTGCCAGCAGCTCAGGACTAGCGGGCATCTACGAGCAGTACTTC | CASSSGLAGIYEQYF
TRBJ1-4 | NA | NA | TRBV9 | TGTGCCAGCAGCGTATCTTCCCTTTTCGAAAAACTGTTTTTT | CASSVSSLFEKLFF
TRBJ1-5 | NA | once | TRBV12-5 | TGTGCTAGTGGTTCTAATATGGTGGGGGGGAGAGGGGATCAGCCCCAGCATTTT | CASGSNMVGGRGDQPQHF
TRBJ2-7 | NA | NA | TRBV10-2 | TGCGCCAGCAGTGAGACAGGACCGTACGAGCAGTACTTC | CASSETGPYEQYF
TRBJ2-2 | NA | NA | TRBV7-3 | TGTGCCAGCAGCTCCGACACCGGGGAGCTGTTTTTT | CASSSDTGELFF
TRBJ1-2 | TRBD1 | once | TRBV7-2 | TGTGCCAGCAGCTCACCAAGGACAGGGGCCGAGGGCTACACCTTC | CASSSPRTGAEGYTF
TRBJ2-5 | TRBD2 | NA | TRBV19 | TGTGCCAGTAGTACGACTAGCGGGAGAGGCGGGGAGACCCAGTACTTC | CASSTTSGRGGETQYF
TRBJ2-7 | TRBD2 | NA | TRBV12-3/TRBV12-4 | TGTGCCAGCGGTTGGGAGGGAAACTACGAGCAGTACTTC | CASGWEGNYEQYF
TRBJ2-3 | NA | NA | TRBV19 | TGTGCCAGTAGTAGAATAGCGGGCACAGATACGCAGTATTTT | CASSRIAGTDTQYF
TRBJ2-1 | NA | NA | TRBV15 | TGTGCCACCAGCAGAGTTGGGGGTGATGAGCAGTTCTTC | CATSRVGGDEQFF
TRBJ2-2 | TRBD1 | NA | TRBV7-3 | TGTGCCAGCAGAGAAACAGGGGGCCTAGAGAACACCGGGGAGCTGTTTTTT | CASRETGGLENTGELFF
TRBJ1-2 | NA | NA | TRBV10-3 | TGTGCCATCAGTGAGTCGGGCCCTGGCGGAGGCTACACCTTC | CAISESGPGGGYTF
TRBJ2-5 | NA | NA | TRBV7-9 | TGTGCCAGCAGCTTTCAGGGTGGGGAGACCCAGTACTTC | CASSFQGGETQYF
TRBJ2-1 | TRBD2 | NA | TRBV6-4 | TGTGCCAGCAGTTCCCTAGCGGGAGGGCCGTTCAATGAGCAGTTCTTC | CASSSLAGGPFNEQFF
TRBJ1-1 | NA | NA | TRBV6-5 | TGTGCCAGCAGTAACCTACAGGAAAAAGCTTTCTTT | CASSNLQEKAFF
TRBJ2-3 | NA | NA | TRBV3-1/TRBV3-2 | TGTGCCAGCAGCCACCGGCAGCCTAGCACAGATACGCAGTATTTT | CASSHRQPSTDTQYF
TRBJ2-3 | NA | NA | TRBV29-1 | TGCAGCGTTGTGGTTCAAGGCACAGATACGCAGTATTTT | CSVVVQGTDTQYF
TRBJ2-7 | TRBD1 | NA | TRBV5-1 | TGCGCCAGCAGCTTGACAGGGGACAGGGGTACCTACGAGCAGTACTTC | CASSLTGDRGTYEQYF
TRBJ2-5 | TRBD2 | NA | TRBV7-7 | TGTGCCAGCAGCTTAGGGGCTAGCGGGGGGGCAGAGACCCAGTACTTC | CASSLGASGGAETQYF
TRBJ2-7 | NA | NA | TRBV6-5 | TGTGCCAGCAGTTACTCGGGACGGAGAAACCTCTACGAGCAGTACTTC | CASSYSGRRNLYEQYF
TRBJ1-2 | NA | NA | TRBV20-1 | TGCAGTGCTAGGGAAGGGATTGGCTACACCTTC | CSAREGIGYTF
TRBJ2-3 | NA | NA | TRBV18 | TGTGCCAGCTCACCTCAGGAGACTTTTAGCACAGATACGCAGTATTTT | CASSPQETFSTDTQYF
TRBJ1-4 | NA | NA | TRBV7-9 | TGTGCCAGCAGCTTAGCCGGGCAGGGTTCTAATGAAAAACTGTTTTTT | CASSLAGQGSNEKLFF
TRBJ1-5 | NA | NA | TRBV5-5 | TGTGCCAGCAGCTTGGCTGTAGGGCAAAATCAGCCCCAGCATTTT | CASSLAVGQNQPQHF
TRBJ2-7 | NA | once | TRBV6-2/TRBV6-3 | TGTGCCAGCAGTTACCCGGCCTACGAGCAGTACTTC | CASSYPAYEQYF
TRBJ2-2 | NA | NA | TRBV19 | TGTGCCAGTAACCCGCTGGGGGGGAACACCGGGGAGCTGTTTTTT | CASNPLGGNTGELFF